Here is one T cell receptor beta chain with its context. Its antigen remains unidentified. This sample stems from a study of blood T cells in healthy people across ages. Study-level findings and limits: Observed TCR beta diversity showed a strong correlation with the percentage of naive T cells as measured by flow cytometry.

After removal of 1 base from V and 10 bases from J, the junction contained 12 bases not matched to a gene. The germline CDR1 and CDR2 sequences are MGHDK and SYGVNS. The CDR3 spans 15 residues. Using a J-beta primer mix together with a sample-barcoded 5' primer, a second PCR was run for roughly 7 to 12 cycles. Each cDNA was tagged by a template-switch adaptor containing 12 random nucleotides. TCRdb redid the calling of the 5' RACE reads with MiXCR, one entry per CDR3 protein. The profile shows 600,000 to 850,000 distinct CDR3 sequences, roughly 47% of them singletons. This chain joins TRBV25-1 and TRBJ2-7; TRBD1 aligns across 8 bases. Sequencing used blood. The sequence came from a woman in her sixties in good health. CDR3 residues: CASSELAGTGATQYF. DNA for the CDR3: TGTGCCAGCAGTGAATTAGCCGGGACAGGAGCTACCCAGTACTTC.